The rows below give T cell receptor beta chains drawn from one sample of a study of beta chain features in type 1 diabetes. Assay used: immunoSEQ multiplex PCR; TCRdb lists only in-frame clones, some missing. This sample has a few hundred thousand clones; around 15% occur once, and the top ten carry approximately 0.019%. Sequencing was done on a sample of naive CD4+ T cells from blood. Source of these receptors: a woman younger than 30 in good health. Both conserved end residues are part of each CDR3.

TRBV5-1 CASSLGGGSSYEQYF
TRBV9 CASSVRTGVFNNEQFF
TRBV7-9 CASSLPLLKTSGRGNEQFF
TRBV30 CAWSVQGNQPQHF
TRBV2 CASRFTAAQPQHF
TRBV28 CASGPGVAGFYNEQFF
TRBV5-6 CASSGYGIWADTQYF
TRBV5-1 CASSVTSGPYNEQFF
TRBV29-1 CSAVTGDGSQPQHF
TRBV30 CAWSLADASYEQYF
TRBV7-2 CASSLDMPRLAGNTQYF
TRBV18 CASSPGGTETQYF
TRBV15 CATSRDRDNGYTF
TRBV30 CAWGLVPGRAYNEQFF
TRBV7-9 CASSLAGTGAYGYTF
TRBV6-6 CASMRSNNEQFF
TRBV5-1 CASSEGDTEAFF
TRBV5-1 CASSLGDRVSTEAFF
TRBV29-1 CSGGRTTYEQYF
TRBV9 CASSRAGGPGTGELFF
TRBV7-2 CASSPQGTLADTQYF
TRBV28 CASGTVSPETYEQYF
TRBV28 CASSLNSYEQYF
TRBV28 CASRNNKGAREYF
TRBV25-1 CASSDTSGRSDTQYF
TRBV25-1 CASSEFGEMETQYF
TRBV30 CAWKGQANTGELFF
TRBV30 CAWSVLAGNIQYF
TRBV6-6 CASSYSLATEAFF
TRBV18 CASSPGVGSSYNEQFF
TRBV30 CAWNPTGRNQPQHF
TRBV6-5 CASISERAFF
TRBV15 CATGRGNQPQHF
TRBV7-9 CASSYREGTEAFF
TRBV18 CASSPRQKLNEKLFF
TRBV7-9 CASSPRTVTSQYF
TRBV28 CASSFGLHGYTF
TRBV20-1 CSASTLYEQYF
TRBV5-1 CASSLGQETYNEQFF
TRBV28 CASGTSARWEQFF
TRBV19 CASSVLLEPYEQYF
TRBV29-1 CSVFPGPLSGTQYF
TRBV30 CAWGLRGTDTQYF
TRBV13 CASSLGRRETQYF
TRBV28 CASSLGLAGVTEQYF
TRBV15 CATSRAGGSSYNEQFF
TRBV30 CAWSPGASNQPQHF
TRBV20-1 CSASPVYEQYF
TRBV9 CASSVAPQGPGDEQYF
TRBV7-8 CAKPGTKHTGELFF
TRBV23-1 CASSPRAQGGSQPQHF
TRBV5-1 CASSLGPGGDQPQHF
TRBV9 CASSERTGDTGNTIYF